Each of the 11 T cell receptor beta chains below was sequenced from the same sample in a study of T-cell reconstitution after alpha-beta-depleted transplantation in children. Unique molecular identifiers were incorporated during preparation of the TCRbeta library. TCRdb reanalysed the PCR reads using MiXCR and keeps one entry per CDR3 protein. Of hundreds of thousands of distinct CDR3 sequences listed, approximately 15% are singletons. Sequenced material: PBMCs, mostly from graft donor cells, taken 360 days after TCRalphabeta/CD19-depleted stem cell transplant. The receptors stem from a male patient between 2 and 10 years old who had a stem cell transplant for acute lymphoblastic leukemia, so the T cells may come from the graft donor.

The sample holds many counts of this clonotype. CDR3 residues: CSARENSRLRNTEAFF. In nucleotides, the CDR3 is TGCAGTGCTAGAGAAAACTCTCGGCTTAGGAACACTGAAGCTTTCTTT. The chain joins TRBV20-1 to TRBJ1-1; D not certain. Germline CDR1 is DFQATT and CDR2 is SNEGSKA (reference sequence). The length of the CDR3 is 16 residues. V was trimmed by 0 bases and J by 1 base, leaving 15 bases between them.

The CDR3 region is CATSRAGWANVLTF. CDR3 DNA: TGTGCCACCAGCAGGGCGGGCTGGGCCAACGTCCTGACTTTC. The chain uses TRBV15 and TRBJ2-6; a possible D gene is TRBD2 (5 bases). Germline V gene lookup returns CDR1 LNHNV and CDR2 YYDKDF (reference sequence). The CDR3 totals 14 residues. The V end lost 3 bases, the J end lost 5 bases, and 8 bases lay between the germline ends.

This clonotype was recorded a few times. DNA of the CDR3: TGTGCCAGCTCACTGACAGATTACGAGCAGTACTTC. This translates into CASSLTDYEQYF. The rearrangement joins TRBV18 to TRBJ2-7; D might be TRBD1 (5 bases). CDR3 length: 12 amino acids. V gave up 4 bases and J gave up 4 bases, with 8 bases separating them. The V gene's germline CDR1 is KGHSH and CDR2 LQKENI.

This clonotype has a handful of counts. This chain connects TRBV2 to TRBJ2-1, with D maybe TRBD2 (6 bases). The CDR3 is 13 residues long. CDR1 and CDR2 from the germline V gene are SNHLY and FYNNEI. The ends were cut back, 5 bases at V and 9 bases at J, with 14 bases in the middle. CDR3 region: CASSYPAGGEQFF. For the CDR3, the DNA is TGTGCCAGCAGTTATCCCGCCGGGGGTGAGCAGTTCTTC.

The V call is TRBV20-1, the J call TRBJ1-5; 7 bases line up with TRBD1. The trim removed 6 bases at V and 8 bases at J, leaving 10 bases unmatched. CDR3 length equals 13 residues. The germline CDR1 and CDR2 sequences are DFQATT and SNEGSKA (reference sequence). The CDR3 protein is CSAIKRTGEPQHF. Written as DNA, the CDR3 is TGCAGTGCCATCAAACGAACAGGGGAGCCCCAGCATTTT.

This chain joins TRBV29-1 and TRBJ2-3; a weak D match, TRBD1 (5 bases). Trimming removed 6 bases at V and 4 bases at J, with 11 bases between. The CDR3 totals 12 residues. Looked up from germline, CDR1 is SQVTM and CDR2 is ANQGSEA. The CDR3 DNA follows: TGCAGCGTGACAGTTCACCCAGATACGCAGTATTTT. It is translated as CSVTVHPDTQYF.

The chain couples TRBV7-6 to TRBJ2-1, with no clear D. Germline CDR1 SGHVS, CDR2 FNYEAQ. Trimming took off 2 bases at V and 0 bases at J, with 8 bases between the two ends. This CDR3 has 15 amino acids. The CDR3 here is CASSLFTSSYNEQFF. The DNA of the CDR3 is TGTGCCAGCAGCTTATTTACAAGCTCCTACAATGAGCAGTTCTTC.

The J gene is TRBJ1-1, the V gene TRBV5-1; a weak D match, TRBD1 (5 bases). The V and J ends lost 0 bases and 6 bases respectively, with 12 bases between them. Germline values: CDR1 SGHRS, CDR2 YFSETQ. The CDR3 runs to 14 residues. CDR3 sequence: CASSLVSGSAEAFF. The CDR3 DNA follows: TGCGCCAGCAGCTTGGTTTCAGGGTCCGCTGAAGCTTTCTTT. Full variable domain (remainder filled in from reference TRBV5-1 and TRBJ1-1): KAGVTQTPRYLIKTRGQQVTLSCSPISGHRSVSWYQQTPGQGLQFLFEYFSETQRNKGNFPGRFSGRQFSNSRSEMNVSTLELGDSALYLCASSLVSGSAEAFFGQGTRLTVV.

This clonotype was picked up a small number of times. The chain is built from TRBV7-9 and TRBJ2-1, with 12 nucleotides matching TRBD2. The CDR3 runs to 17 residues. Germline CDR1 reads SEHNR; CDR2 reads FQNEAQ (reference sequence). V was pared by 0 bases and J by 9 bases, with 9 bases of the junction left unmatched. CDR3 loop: CASSLALGLAGTGEQFF. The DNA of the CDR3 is TGTGCCAGCAGCTTAGCCCTAGGACTAGCGGGAACGGGTGAGCAGTTCTTC.

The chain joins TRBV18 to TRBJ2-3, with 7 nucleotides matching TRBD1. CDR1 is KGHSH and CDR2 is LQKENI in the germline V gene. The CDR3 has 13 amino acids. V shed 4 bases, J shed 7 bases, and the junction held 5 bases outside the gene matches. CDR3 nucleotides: TGTGCCAGCTCACTGAAACAGGGGAATACGCAGTATTTT. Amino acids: CASSLKQGNTQYF.

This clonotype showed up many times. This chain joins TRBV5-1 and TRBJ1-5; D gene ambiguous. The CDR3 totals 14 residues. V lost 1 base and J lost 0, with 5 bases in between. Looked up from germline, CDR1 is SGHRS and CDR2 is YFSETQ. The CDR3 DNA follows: TGCGCCAGCAGCTTGAGTGATAGCAATCAGCCCCAGCATTTT. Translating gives CASSLSDSNQPQHF. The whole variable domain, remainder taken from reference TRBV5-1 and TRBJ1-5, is KAGVTQTPRYLIKTRGQQVTLSCSPISGHRSVSWYQQTPGQGLQFLFEYFSETQRNKGNFPGRFSGRQFSNSRSEMNVSTLELGDSALYLCASSLSDSNQPQHFGDGTRLSIL.